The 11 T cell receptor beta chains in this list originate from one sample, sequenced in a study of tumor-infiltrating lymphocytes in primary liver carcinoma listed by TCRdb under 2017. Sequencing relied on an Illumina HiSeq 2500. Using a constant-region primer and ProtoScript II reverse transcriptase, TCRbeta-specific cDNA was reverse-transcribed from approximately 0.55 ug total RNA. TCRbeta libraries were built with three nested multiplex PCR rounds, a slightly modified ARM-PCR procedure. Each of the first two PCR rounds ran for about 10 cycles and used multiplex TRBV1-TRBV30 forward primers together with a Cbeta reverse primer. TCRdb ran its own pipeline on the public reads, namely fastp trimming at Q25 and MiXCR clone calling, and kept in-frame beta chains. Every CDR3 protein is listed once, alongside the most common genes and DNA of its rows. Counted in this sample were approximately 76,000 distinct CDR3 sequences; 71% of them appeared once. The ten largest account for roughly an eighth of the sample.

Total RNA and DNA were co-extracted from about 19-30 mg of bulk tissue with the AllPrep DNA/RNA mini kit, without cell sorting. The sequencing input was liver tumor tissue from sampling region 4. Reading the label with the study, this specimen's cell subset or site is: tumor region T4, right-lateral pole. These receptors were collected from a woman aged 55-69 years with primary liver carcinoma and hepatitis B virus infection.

In DNA form, the CDR3 reads TGTGCCAGCAGCTTTGTGGATCACACAGATACGCAGTATTTT. Translated, it gives CASSFVDHTDTQYF. The J gene is TRBJ2-3, the V gene TRBV28; D is ambiguous. The length of the CDR3 is 14 residues. Germline assignment: CDR1 MDHEN and CDR2 SYDVKM. Trimming took off 6 bases at V and 2 bases at J, with 12 bases between the two ends.

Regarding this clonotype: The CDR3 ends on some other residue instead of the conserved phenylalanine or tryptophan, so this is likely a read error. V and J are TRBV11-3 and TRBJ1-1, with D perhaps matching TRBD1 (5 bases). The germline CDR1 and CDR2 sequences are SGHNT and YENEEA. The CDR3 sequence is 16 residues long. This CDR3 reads CASSLVREYRNTEAFL. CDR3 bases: TGTGCCAGCAGCTTAGTCAGGGAATACCGGAACACCGAAGCTTTCCTT.

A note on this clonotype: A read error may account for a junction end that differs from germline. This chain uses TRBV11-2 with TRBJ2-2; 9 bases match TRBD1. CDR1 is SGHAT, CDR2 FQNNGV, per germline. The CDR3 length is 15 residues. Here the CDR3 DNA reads TGTGCCGGCAACTTGGGACAGGGATACACCGGGAAGCTGTTTTTT. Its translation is CAGNLGQGYTGKLFF.

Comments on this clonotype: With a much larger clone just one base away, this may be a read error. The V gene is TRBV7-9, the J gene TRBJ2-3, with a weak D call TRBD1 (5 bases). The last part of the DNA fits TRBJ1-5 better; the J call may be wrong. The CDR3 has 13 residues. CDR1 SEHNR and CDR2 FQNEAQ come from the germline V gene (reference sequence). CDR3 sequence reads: CASTGDFPSAQHF. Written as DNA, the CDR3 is TGTGCCAGCACCGGGGACTTCCCCTCCGCGCAGCATTTT.

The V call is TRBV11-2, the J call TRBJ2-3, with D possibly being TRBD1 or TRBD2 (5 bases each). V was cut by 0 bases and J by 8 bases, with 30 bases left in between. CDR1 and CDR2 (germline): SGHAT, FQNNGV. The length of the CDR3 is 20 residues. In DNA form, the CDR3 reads TGTGCCAGCAGCTTAGATCTAAGTGGGTTAGTGGGAGAGGGGATAGGTACGCAGTATTTT. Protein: CASSLDLSGLVGEGIGTQYF.

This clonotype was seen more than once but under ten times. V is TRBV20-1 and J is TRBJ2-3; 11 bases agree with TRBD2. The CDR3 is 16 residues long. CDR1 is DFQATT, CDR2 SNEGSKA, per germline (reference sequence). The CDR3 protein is CRSGGTSGISTDTQYF. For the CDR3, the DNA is TGCAGGTCGGGGGGGACTAGCGGTATTAGCACAGATACGCAGTATTTT.

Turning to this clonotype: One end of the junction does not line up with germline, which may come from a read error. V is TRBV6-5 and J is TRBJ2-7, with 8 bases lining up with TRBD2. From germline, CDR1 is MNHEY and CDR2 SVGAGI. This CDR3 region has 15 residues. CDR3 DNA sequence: TGTGTCAGCAGCGCGGCGGGGGGAGGGTACTACGAGCAGGACTTC. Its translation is CVSSAAGGGYYEQDF.

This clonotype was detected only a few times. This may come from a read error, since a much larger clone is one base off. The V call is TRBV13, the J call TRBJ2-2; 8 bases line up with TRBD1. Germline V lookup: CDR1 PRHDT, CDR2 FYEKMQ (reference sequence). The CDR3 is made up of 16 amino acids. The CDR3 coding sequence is TGTGCCAGCAGCCGATGGACAGGGATCGACACCGGGGAGCTGCTTTTT. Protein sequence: CASSRWTGIDTGELLF.

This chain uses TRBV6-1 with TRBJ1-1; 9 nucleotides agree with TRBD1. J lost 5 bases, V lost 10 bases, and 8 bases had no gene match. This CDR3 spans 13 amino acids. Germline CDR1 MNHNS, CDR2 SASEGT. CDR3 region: CANSRQGDTEAFF. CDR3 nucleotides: TGTGCCAATAGTCGACAGGGGGATACTGAAGCTTTCTTT.

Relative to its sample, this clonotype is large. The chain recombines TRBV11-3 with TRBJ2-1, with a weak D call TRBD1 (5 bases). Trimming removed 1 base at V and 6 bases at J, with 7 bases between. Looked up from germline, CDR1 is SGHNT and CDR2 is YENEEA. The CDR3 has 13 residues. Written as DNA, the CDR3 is TGTGCCAGCAGCTTAGGAGACAGCAATGAGCAGTTCTTC. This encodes CASSLGDSNEQFF.

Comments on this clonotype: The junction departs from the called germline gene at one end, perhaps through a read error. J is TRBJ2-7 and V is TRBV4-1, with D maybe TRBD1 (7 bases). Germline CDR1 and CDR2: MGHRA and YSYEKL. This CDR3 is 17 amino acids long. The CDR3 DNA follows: TGCACCAGCAGCCAAGACTTAGGTTACAGGGGACTCTACGAGCAGTACTTC. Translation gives CTSSQDLGYRGLYEQYF.